The entry below describes one TCR beta chain. What it binds is unknown. The PCR made use of 60 Vbeta and 13 Jbeta primers. The protocol was immunoSEQ multiplex PCR, while the TCRdb copy is restricted to in-frame clones and leaves out a portion. The data hold about 190,000 clones, with 85% to 90% observed a single time. This specimen belongs to a study of cytomegalovirus exposure and HLA in healthy donors. Findings of the study overall: The authors enumerated some 160 TCR beta chains as linked to cytomegalovirus. Highly shared variants forming one cluster were likely a sequencing artifact.

Germline V gives CDR1 SGDLS, CDR2 YYNGEE. This CDR3 spans 14 amino acids. V shed 5 bases and J shed 4 bases, with 10 bases lying between them. The clonotype was recovered from a man in his thirties or forties in good health and CMV-seronegative. The sequenced material came from PBMCs. This rearrangement joins TRBV9 to TRBJ1-6, with D possibly being TRBD1 (6 bases). CDR3 protein: CASSERGYNSPLHF. Here the CDR3 DNA reads TGTGCCAGCAGTGAGAGGGGGTATAATTCACCCCTCCACTTT. Variable domain in full (rest from reference TRBV9 and TRBJ1-6): DSGVTQTPKHLITATGQRVTLRCSPRSGDLSVYWYQQSLDQGLQFLIQYYNGEERAKGNILERFSAQQFPDLHSELNLSSLELGDSALYFCASSERGYNSPLHFGNGTRLTVT.